The rows below give T cell receptor beta chains drawn from one sample of a study of shared clonotypes between healthy human individuals. Profiling relied on immunoSEQ multiplex PCR, and the TCRdb table lists in-frame clones only, not all of them. The table includes about 2.4 million clones, more than 90% detected once. Specimen: naive CD4+ T cells sorted from blood. The receptors here all came from a man between 18 and 29 years old in good health. Each CDR3 is given with its conserved first and last residue. Fields, in order: V gene, CDR3 protein.

TRBV6-1,CASSGPLGQYF
TRBV10-2,CASNPGQINSPLHF
TRBV9,CASSVDPRDSGMYF
TRBV28,CASTETGGSYNEQFF
TRBV6-1,CASSEAGGQINQPQHF
TRBV4-3,CASSQEGMNTGELFF
TRBV9,CASGPMGGTNEKLFF
TRBV5-1,CASSSTGLNTEAFF
TRBV6-1,CAGANLGLAGSEQYF
TRBV5-8,CASSFRTSGVLSYNEQFF
TRBV28,CASGAGKGRDEQYF
TRBV7-8,CASSLGPETQYF
TRBV7-9,CASSYDLGQGHYEQYF
TRBV29-1,CSVGPRGGGTGELFF
TRBV5-3,CARSPAAGTSGRKEHNEQFF